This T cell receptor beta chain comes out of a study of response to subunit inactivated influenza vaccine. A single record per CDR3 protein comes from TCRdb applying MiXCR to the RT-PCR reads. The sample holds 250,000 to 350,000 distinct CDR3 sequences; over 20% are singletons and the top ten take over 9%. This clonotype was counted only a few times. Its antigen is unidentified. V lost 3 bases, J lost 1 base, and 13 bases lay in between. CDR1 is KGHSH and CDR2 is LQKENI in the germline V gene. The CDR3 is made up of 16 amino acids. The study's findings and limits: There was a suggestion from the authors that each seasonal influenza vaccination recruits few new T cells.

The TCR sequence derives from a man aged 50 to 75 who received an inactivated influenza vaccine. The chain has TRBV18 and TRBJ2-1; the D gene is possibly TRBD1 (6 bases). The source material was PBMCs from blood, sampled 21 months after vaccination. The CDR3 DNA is TGTGCCAGCTCACCTTGGTCGACAGGTTCCTACAATGAGCAGTTCTTC. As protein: CASSPWSTGSYNEQFF.